A selection of T cell receptor beta chains follows, all from one sample in a study of blood T cell repertoires in COVID-19. The assay was immunoSEQ multiplex PCR, and TCRdb's table has in-frame clones only and misses some. This table holds over 150,000 clones, about 90% found once. Material: peripheral blood. The source is a man aged 50 to 60 with acute or convalescent COVID-19. Each CDR3 is given with its conserved first and last residue. D genes are given only for firm matches. Rows may omit the clone size; those that give it use once, few, many or a size class.

D	J	size	V	DNA	CDR3
NA	TRBJ2-4	NA	TRBV6-5	TGTGCCAGCAGAGGAGCCGCGTGGAACATTCAGTACTTC	CASRGAAWNIQYF
NA	TRBJ1-2	few	TRBV5-1	TGCGCCAGCAAGGCAGGGGAGCGTGGCTACACCTTC	CASKAGERGYTF
NA	TRBJ2-7	NA	TRBV5-1	TGCGCCAGCAGCCCCTCTGGCGTCTCGGGGGAGCAGTACTTC	CASSPSGVSGEQYF
NA	TRBJ2-7	NA	TRBV7-9	TGTGCCAGCAGCTTAGCTAGCGGCGAGCAGTACTTC	CASSLASGEQYF
NA	TRBJ1-2	NA	TRBV4-2	TGTGCCAGCAGCCCTCGAGGGAGTGGCTATGGCTACACCTTC	CASSPRGSGYGYTF
TRBD1	TRBJ1-2	once	TRBV23-1	TGCGCCAGCCCCGATATACAGGGGGTCAAGCGGGGTAACTATGGCTACACCTTC	CASPDIQGVKRGNYGYTF
TRBD2	TRBJ2-3	once	TRBV18	TGTGCCAGCTCACCACGTAGCGGGGGCCAAGATACGCAGTATTTT	CASSPRSGGQDTQYF
TRBD1	TRBJ2-5	NA	TRBV11-2	TGTGCCAGCAGTCGACGCCGGGACAGTCAAGAGACCCAGTACTTC	CASSRRRDSQETQYF
TRBD1	TRBJ1-5	NA	TRBV7-2	TGTGCCAGCAGCTTAGTAGGGTCGACAGGGTTTGGCAATCAGCCCCAGCATTTT	CASSLVGSTGFGNQPQHF
NA	TRBJ2-3	once	TRBV11-1	TGTGCCAGCAGCTTACGGTCCTCTAGGACAGATACGCAGTATTTT	CASSLRSSRTDTQYF
NA	TRBJ1-2	NA	TRBV5-4	TGTGCCAGCAGCGCTGCGACAGGAAACTATGGCTACACCTTC	CASSAATGNYGYTF
NA	TRBJ2-3	NA	TRBV6-1	TGTGCCAGCAGTGATGGTCTATCCCTCTCTAGCACAGATACGCAGTATTTT	CASSDGLSLSSTDTQYF
NA	TRBJ2-2	once	TRBV7-2	TGTGCCAGCAGCCCCTGGAGCGGGGAGCTGTTTTTT	CASSPWSGELFF
NA	TRBJ1-1	NA	TRBV11-2	TGTGCCAGCATGGGGGGAATGAACACTGAAGCTTTCTTT	CASMGGMNTEAFF
NA	TRBJ2-7	NA	TRBV5-1	TGCGCCAGCAGCTTTGGTACCCTCGGTAGCGAGCAGTACTTC	CASSFGTLGSEQYF
TRBD1	TRBJ2-3	NA	TRBV12-3/TRBV12-4	TGTGCCAGCAGTATTCCACAGGGGAATACGCAGTATTTT	CASSIPQGNTQYF
NA	TRBJ1-6	few	TRBV19	TGTGCCAGTAGTATTCGTCGCAGGACTGAATTCAGACCCCTCCACTTT	CASSIRRRTEFRPLHF
TRBD2	TRBJ2-1	once	TRBV2	TGTGCCAGCAGTACGACGGGGCTAGCGGGATACAAAAGGCTGTTCTTC	CASSTTGLAGYKRLFF
NA	TRBJ1-5	once	TRBV10-3	TGTGCCATCAGTGGGGGGGGCGAAAATCAGCCCCAGCATTTT	CAISGGGENQPQHF
TRBD2	TRBJ2-1	NA	TRBV7-9	TGTGCCAGCAGCTCTGGCCTAGCGGGTGAGCAGTTCTTC	CASSSGLAGEQFF
NA	TRBJ1-4	NA	TRBV29-1	TGCAGCGCGGAAGTCGCGGGGCCTGAAAAACTGTTTTTT	CSAEVAGPEKLFF
NA	TRBJ2-1	once	TRBV9	TGTGCCAGCAGCGTAGTGAGATTCCACTACAATGAGCAGTTCTTC	CASSVVRFHYNEQFF
NA	TRBJ2-5	NA	TRBV28	TGTGCCATTCAGGGGGAGACCCAGTACTTC	CAIQGETQYF
NA	TRBJ2-1	once	TRBV9	TGTGCCAGCAGCCCGAATACCGGCTCCTACAATGAGCAGTTCTTC	CASSPNTGSYNEQFF
NA	TRBJ2-2	NA	TRBV9	TGTGCCAGCGGAGGGACGAACACCGGGGAGCTGTTTTTT	CASGGTNTGELFF
NA	TRBJ2-6	few	TRBV13	TGTGCCAGCAGCTTAGGGGGGCGCCGTCTCGATGGGGCCAACGTCCTGACTTTC	CASSLGGRRLDGANVLTF
NA	TRBJ2-2	NA	TRBV6-5	TGTGCCAGCAGCAAGGGGGGGGCCCCCGGGGAGCTGTTTTTT	CASSKGGAPGELFF
NA	TRBJ2-1	NA	TRBV28	TGTGCCAGCAGTCCCGCCCCGGGAGTGAGGGGCAATGAGCAGTTCTTC	CASSPAPGVRGNEQFF
TRBD1	TRBJ1-3	NA	TRBV19	TGTGCCAGTAGGACAGGGGGACTCGCTGGAAACACCATATATTTT	CASRTGGLAGNTIYF
NA	TRBJ2-7	NA	TRBV12-2	TGTGCAAGTCGCTTAGCGGGGCTAGCGGGAGTGTACAGCGAGCAGTACTTC	CASRLAGLAGVYSEQYF
TRBD2	TRBJ2-2	NA	TRBV27	TGTGCCAGCAGTCCCTTAGCGGGGGAGGGCACCGGGGAGCTGTTTTTT	CASSPLAGEGTGELFF
TRBD1	TRBJ2-5	NA	TRBV4-1	TGCGCCAGCAGCCAGCCGGGACAGCAAGAGACCCAGTACTTC	CASSQPGQQETQYF
TRBD2	TRBJ2-5	NA	TRBV7-2	TGTGCCAGCATCCGAAAGAGCGGGGCCGAAGAGACCCAGTACTTC	CASIRKSGAEETQYF
TRBD1	TRBJ1-2	once	TRBV30	TGTGCCTGGAGTGTACAGGGGGCGGGCTATGGCTACACCTTC	CAWSVQGAGYGYTF
NA	TRBJ1-2	NA	TRBV6-5	TGTGCCAGCAGAATACCAGGGACATTTGGCTACACCTTC	CASRIPGTFGYTF
NA	TRBJ1-5	NA	TRBV6-6	TGTGCCAGCAGTTACTCGACAGGTTTTGTCCAGCCCCAGCATTTT	CASSYSTGFVQPQHF
NA	TRBJ2-2	NA	TRBV10-3	TGTGCCATCAGTGGAGTAGGGGTTAGCGGGGAGCTGTTTTTT	CAISGVGVSGELFF
NA	TRBJ2-2	NA	TRBV7-2	TGTGCCAGCAGCTCCCCGGGACTCTTGAACACCGGGGAGCTGTTTTTT	CASSSPGLLNTGELFF
TRBD1	TRBJ2-3	NA	TRBV7-9	TGTGCCAGCAGCCCGCGACAGGGGTGGAGCACAGATACGCAGTATTTT	CASSPRQGWSTDTQYF
NA	TRBJ2-1	NA	TRBV9	TGTGCCAGCAGCGTCGGGGACTCTAACAATGAGCAGTTCTTC	CASSVGDSNNEQFF
TRBD2	TRBJ2-5	NA	TRBV18	TGTGCCAGCTCACCAAGGGGACGAGCGGGAGACACAGAGACCCAGTACTTC	CASSPRGRAGDTETQYF
NA	TRBJ1-4	NA	TRBV7-2	TGTGCCAGCAGCTTAGCAAACAGGGTCGTCAATGAAAAACTGTTTTTT	CASSLANRVVNEKLFF
NA	TRBJ2-1	NA	TRBV6-6	TGTGCCAGCAGTTACTCTGGAGGTGCGGATGAGCAGTTCTTC	CASSYSGGADEQFF
TRBD1	TRBJ2-6	NA	TRBV7-9	TGTGCCAGCCCGGGACAGCGACGCTCTGGGGCCAACGTCCTGACTTTC	CASPGQRRSGANVLTF
NA	TRBJ1-4	NA	TRBV7-9	TGTGCCAGCAGCTTTACAACAGGAGGGGTTGAAAAACTGTTTTTT	CASSFTTGGVEKLFF
NA	TRBJ2-7	NA	TRBV10-3	TGTGCCGCCACACCCGGGACTCCATCGGGTGAGCAGTACTTC	CAATPGTPSGEQYF
TRBD1	TRBJ1-2	NA	TRBV29-1	TGCAGCGCCGGGACAGGGCCTTTGCGGGGCTACACCTTC	CSAGTGPLRGYTF
TRBD1	TRBJ2-1	NA	TRBV7-3	TGTGCCAGCAGCTTGACCGGGACAGGCTACTACAATGAGCAGTTCTTC	CASSLTGTGYYNEQFF
TRBD1	TRBJ2-1	NA	TRBV18	TGTGCCAGCTCACCCCCGGACAGGGTCTACAATGAGCAGTTCTTC	CASSPPDRVYNEQFF
TRBD2	TRBJ2-2	NA	TRBV6-5	TGTGCCAGCAAACTAGCGGGGGGAATCACCGGGGAGCTGTTTTTT	CASKLAGGITGELFF
TRBD1	TRBJ1-2	NA	TRBV16	TGTGCCAGCAGCGATCGACAGGGGGCGGCGCTCTATGGCTACACCTTC	CASSDRQGAALYGYTF
NA	TRBJ1-3	NA	TRBV29-1	TGCAGCGTTGAAGTAGTCAACTCTGGAAACACCATATATTTT	CSVEVVNSGNTIYF
NA	TRBJ1-2	NA	TRBV9	TGTGCCAGCAGCGTAGAGTCAGGGGCGCCTGGCTACACCTTC	CASSVESGAPGYTF
TRBD1	TRBJ2-2	NA	TRBV5-1	TGCGCCAGCAGCTACTCCGGGACAGCGAACACCGGGGAGCTGTTTTTT	CASSYSGTANTGELFF